This TCR beta chain was sequenced for a study of spatial heterogeneity in lung cancer (dated by TCRdb to about 2019). Turning to the overall study: More beta-chain than alpha-chain transcripts were consistently detected, likely reflecting higher beta-chain transcript abundance. In tumor regions, TCR transcript counts showed a strong correlation with a T cell transcriptional module score derived from matched bulk RNA-seq. In the raw uncorrected reads, each unique combination of TCR and UMI appeared more than ten times on average. TCR alpha and beta repertoires were quantitatively compared across multiple tumor regions, matched nontumor lung and blood in non-small cell lung cancer. Nonsynonymous mutation counts, determined by whole-exome sequencing of tumor tissue, were related to features of the TCR repertoire. At surgery, 200 or so tumor regions, around 67 matched nontumor lung samples and more than 50 PBMC samples were TCR-sequenced for both alpha and beta chains.

Including cysteine and phenylalanine, the CDR3 has 13 amino acids. CDR3 DNA only is kept here, 39 bases in frame from base 1. V loses 1 base, J loses 8 bases, and the germline ends lie 11 bases apart. Per the publication, the time point label means: sample taken at primary tumor resection. Donors were 70 or so patients with early-stage, untreated non-small cell lung cancer from the lung TRACERx cohort. TCR sequencing used whole RNA extracted from tumor and nontumor lung tissue, or from cryopreserved PBMC samples, without cell sorting. Only patients for whom sufficient RNA was available from at least two tumor regions were selected for TCR sequencing. Before selection, tumor and adjacent nontumor lung specimens were reviewed by a lung pathologist. By its share of the sample, this clonotype is medium-sized (0.01 to 0.1%). Its antigen remains unidentified. It has no much larger one-base neighbor in the sample; base qualities were not kept. This beta chain was picked up by a library intended for alpha chains and is off target, so its count carries little meaning.

General conclusions and limits of the study: Additional single-cell paired TCR alpha and beta sequencing was considered necessary to confirm, at a functional level, the hypothesis that regional TCRs recognize regional mutations. The tumor nonsynonymous mutation count correlated with the number of expanded intratumoral alpha and beta TCRs. TCR-seq coverage of tumor T cells was estimated at only approximately 7% for alpha chains and about 13% for beta chains. Counts of ubiquitous and regional expanded TCRs were found to correlate with counts of ubiquitous and regional nonsynonymous mutations, respectively.

Libraries came from 5' RACE. Sequencing relied on a NextSeq 500. The TCR library protocol attached a unique molecular identifier to each TCR cDNA molecule to allow correction of PCR and sequencing errors. The original pipeline was this. TCR identification, UMI-based error correction and CDR3 extraction were performed with Decombinator tools. Expanded TCRs were defined as those above a frequency of 2 per 1,000, corresponding to the top 1% of the tumor frequency distribution. Expanded tumor TCRs were classed as regional if statistically deemed absent (corrected P<0.05) from at least one tumor region, otherwise ubiquitous. Rényi diversity was computed with the R vegan package after subsampling each repertoire 100 times to 5,000 TCRs. To build CDR3 similarity networks, amino acid triplet string-kernel similarity was used, and CDR3s were connected when their pairwise similarity was above 0.82. Using fastp at Q25 and MiXCR, TCRdb reprocessed the public reads and kept productive beta chains. Entries that share a CDR3 protein sequence are merged under the most common genes and DNA. The V and J calls come from TCRdb's annotation, not from the publication. This sample lists some 5,500 distinct CDR3 sequences; roughly 15% were detected once. Jointly, the top ten make up around 11% of the sample.

The sequenced sample was lung tumor tissue, obtained at surgery. The TCR comes from a male donor with early-stage non-small cell lung cancer. The chain couples TRBV12-3 or TRBV12-4 to TRBJ1-1; a tentative D match to TRBD1 spans 5 bases. The CDR3 protein is CASSLGRGSEAFF. The DNA sequence is TGTGCCAGCAGTTTAGGGAGGGGTTCGGAAGCTTTCTTT.